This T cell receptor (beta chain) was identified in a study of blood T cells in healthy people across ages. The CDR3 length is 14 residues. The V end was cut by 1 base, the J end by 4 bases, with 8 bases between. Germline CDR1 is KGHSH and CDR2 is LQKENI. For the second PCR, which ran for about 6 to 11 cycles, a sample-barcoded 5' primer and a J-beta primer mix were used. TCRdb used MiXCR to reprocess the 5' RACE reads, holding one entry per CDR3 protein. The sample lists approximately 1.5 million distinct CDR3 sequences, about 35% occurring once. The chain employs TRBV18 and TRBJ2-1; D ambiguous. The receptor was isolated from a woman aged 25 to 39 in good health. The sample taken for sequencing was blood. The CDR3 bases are TGTGCCAGCTCACCACGCGTGACTTACAATGAGCAGTTCTTC. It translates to CASSPRVTYNEQFF.